The T cell receptor (beta chain) described here comes from a study of read filtering for tumor transcriptome and immune sequencing. Study summary: By R-ISS, stages I, II and III held about 8, 17 and 7 patients.

Study results and limitations: The CD138-negative fraction was mixed bone marrow immune cells, not pure T cells.

The germline gives CDR1 MNHNY, CDR2 SVGAGI (reference sequence). V dropped 2 bases and J dropped 4; count of bases not matched to a gene: 9. The CDR3 runs to 17 residues. Molecular barcoded adaptors covering alpha/delta and beta/gamma chains were used on approximately 400 ng RNA. TCRdb ran MiXCR on the reads and lists one entry per CDR3 protein. The sample consists of tens of thousands of distinct CDR3 sequences, approximately 19% of them appearing once. Every patient had bone marrow sampled while the disease was active. This clonotype was counted many times. The antigen remains undetermined. V usage is TRBV6-6 and J usage is TRBJ1-1, with 11 bases identical to TRBD1. The sequence was collected from a donor aged 40 or over with multiple myeloma. The sequencing input was a population of CD138-negative cells sorted from bone marrow. CDR3 sequence reads: CASSYILGTGGVTEAFF. For the CDR3, the DNA is TGTGCCAGCAGTTACATCCTAGGGACAGGGGGGGTCACTGAAGCTTTCTTT.